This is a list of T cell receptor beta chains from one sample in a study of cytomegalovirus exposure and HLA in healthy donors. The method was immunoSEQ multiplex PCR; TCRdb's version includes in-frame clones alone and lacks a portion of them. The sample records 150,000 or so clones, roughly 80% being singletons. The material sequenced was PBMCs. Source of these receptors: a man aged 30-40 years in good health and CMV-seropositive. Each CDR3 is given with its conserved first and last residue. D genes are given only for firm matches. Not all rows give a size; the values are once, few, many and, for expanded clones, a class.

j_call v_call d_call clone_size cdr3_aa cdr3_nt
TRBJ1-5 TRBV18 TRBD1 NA CASSSGQGINQPQHF TGTGCCAGCTCATCCGGACAGGGGATCAATCAGCCCCAGCATTTT
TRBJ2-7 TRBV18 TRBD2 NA CASSQTSGAYEQYF TGTGCCAGCTCTCAAACTAGCGGGGCCTACGAGCAGTACTTC
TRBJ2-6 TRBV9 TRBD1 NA CASSVGQGAYFSTGANGLTF TGTGCCAGCAGCGTAGGACAGGGGGCGTACTTTTCGACCGGGGCCAACGGCCTGACTTTC
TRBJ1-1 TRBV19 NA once CASSILGHTEAFF TGTGCCAGTAGTATTTTGGGGCATACAGAAGCTTTCTTT
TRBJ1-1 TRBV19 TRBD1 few CASEGTGGHTEAFF TGTGCCAGTGAAGGGACAGGGGGCCACACTGAAGCTTTCTTT
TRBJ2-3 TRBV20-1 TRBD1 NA CSADRASTQYF TGCAGTGCTGACAGGGCTAGTACGCAGTATTTT
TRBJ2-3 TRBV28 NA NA CASSPQGSDTQYF TGTGCCAGCAGTCCGCAGGGTTCAGATACGCAGTATTTT
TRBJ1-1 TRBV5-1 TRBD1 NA CASILNPGQGVKNTEAFF TGCGCCAGCATCCTTAATCCGGGACAGGGAGTAAAGAACACTGAAGCTTTCTTT
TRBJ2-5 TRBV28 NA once CASSLEGPLGSQYF TGTGCCAGCAGTTTGGAGGGGCCGCTAGGGTCCCAGTACTTC
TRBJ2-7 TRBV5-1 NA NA CASSLDSGFEQYF TGCGCCAGCAGCTTGGATTCGGGGTTCGAGCAGTACTTC
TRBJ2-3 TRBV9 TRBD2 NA CASSARLAGGASTDTQYF TGTGCCAGCAGCGCCCGACTAGCGGGGGGAGCTAGCACAGATACGCAGTATTTT
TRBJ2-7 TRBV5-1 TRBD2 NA CASSLVSGSSYEQYF TGCGCCAGCAGCTTGGTTAGCGGGAGCTCCTACGAGCAGTACTTC
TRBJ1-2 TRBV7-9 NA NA CASSLGAQVNSGYTF TGTGCCAGCAGCTTAGGGGCCCAAGTGAACTCTGGCTACACCTTC
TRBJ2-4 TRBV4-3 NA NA CASSPEGVGGVENIQYF TGCGCCAGCAGCCCTGAGGGAGTCGGAGGGGTAGAAAACATTCAGTACTTC
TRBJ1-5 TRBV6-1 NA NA CASRGTTNQPQHF TGTGCCAGCAGGGGGACAACTAATCAGCCCCAGCATTTT
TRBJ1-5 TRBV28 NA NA CASSRAGDQPQHF TGTGCCAGCAGCAGAGCAGGGGATCAGCCCCAGCATTTT
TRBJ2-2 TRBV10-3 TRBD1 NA CATRGTANTGELFF TGTGCCACCAGAGGGACAGCCAACACCGGGGAGCTGTTTTTT